Sequencing of this T cell receptor (beta chain) was carried out in a study of shared clonotypes between healthy human individuals. The length of the CDR3 is 14 residues. Germline V gives CDR1 LNHDA, CDR2 SQIVND (reference sequence). With regard to this clone: At one end the junction does not follow the germline gene, possibly because of a read error.

Produced via immunoSEQ multiplex PCR; TCRdb's table is partial and in-frame only. The sample lists roughly 720,000 clones, around 90% occurring once. This TCR came from a man aged 18 to 30 in good health. Some clones in this sample may be carry-over from other donors' samples. Source material: memory CD8+ T cells from PBMCs. Subset denoted: CD45RO+ cells pooled with CCR7-negative TemRA cells. V and J are TRBV19 and TRBJ2-1; a possible D gene is TRBD2 (6 bases). The CDR3 DNA reads TGTGCCAGTAGTCAGGGACTCCACTACGATGAGCAGTTCTTC. It translates to CASSQGLHYDEQFF.